The clone carrying this T cell receptor (beta chain) appeared a few times. The data were obtained in a study of T-cell reconstitution after alpha-beta-depleted transplantation in children. The library targeted TCRbeta and was prepared with unique molecular identifiers. TCRdb re-derived calls from the PCR reads in MiXCR, one entry per CDR3 protein. Of around 200,000 distinct CDR3 sequences in the sample, 11% were seen once. The material was PBMCs, obtained before TCRalphabeta/CD19-depleted stem cell transplant. This TCR came from a child under two years old with acute myeloid leukemia, due to receive a stem cell transplant.

The CDR3 coding sequence is TGTGCCAGCAGTTTAAACAGGGGGCCGGGGGGCTACACCTTC. It is translated as CASSLNRGPGGYTF. V is TRBV6-5 and J is TRBJ1-2; TRBD1 agrees at 9 bases. Germline CDR1 MNHEY, CDR2 SVGAGI. This CDR3 region has 14 residues. V lost 4 bases and J lost 8; bases outside the gene matches: 8.